Shown below are 23 T cell receptor beta chains from a single sample sequenced in a study of blood T cell repertoires in COVID-19. Assay used: immunoSEQ multiplex PCR; TCRdb lists only in-frame clones, some missing. The profile shows approximately 250,000 clones, roughly 85% of them singletons. Sequenced sample: PBMCs or T cells enriched from blood (not recorded which). The receptors were sampled from a woman in her forties or fifties with acute COVID-19.

The genes are TRBV13 and TRBJ1-6, with 7 bases matching TRBD1. Trimming cost V 5 bases and J 7 bases; bases outside gene matches: 5. The germline V gene encodes CDR1 PRHDT and CDR2 FYEKMQ (reference sequence). This CDR3 is 14 amino acids long. The CDR3 bases are TGTGCCAGCAGCCCGACAGGGAGGAATTCACCCCTCCACTTT. This gives the protein CASSPTGRNSPLHF.

The chain links TRBV12-3 or TRBV12-4 to TRBJ1-2; the D is unclear. V was trimmed by 2 bases and J by 8 bases, leaving 9 bases between them. This CDR3 spans 12 amino acids. The CDR3 DNA is TGTGCCAGCAGTTTACGGGGTACGGGCTACACCTTC. Protein product: CASSLRGTGYTF.

This clone was detected once. The J gene is TRBJ1-1, the V gene TRBV25-1; D is perhaps TRBD1 (5 bases). This CDR3 has 16 amino acids. Germline V CDR1 and CDR2: MGHDK, SYGVNS. Trimming took off 1 base at V and 3 bases at J, with 15 bases between the two ends. The CDR3: CASSELGKVRDTEAFF. The CDR3 nucleotides are TGTGCCAGCAGTGAATTAGGGAAGGTCAGGGACACTGAAGCTTTCTTT.

Ten or more counts support this clone. This chain joins TRBV7-2 and TRBJ1-1; a possible D gene is TRBD1 (6 bases). V was clipped by 5 bases and J by 1 base, with 14 bases between them. This CDR3 has 15 amino acids. The V gene's germline CDR1 is SGHTA and CDR2 FQGNSA. The CDR3 DNA reads as TGTGCCAGCAGCCCACAGGGAAATTGGAACACTGAAGCTTTCTTT. Translation gives CASSPQGNWNTEAFF.

The rearrangement links TRBV29-1 to TRBJ2-7, with TRBD2 as a possible D gene (7 bases). The CDR3 consists of 13 residues. Germline V CDR1 and CDR2: SQVTM, ANQGSEA. Trimming removed 4 bases at V and 1 base at J, with 11 bases between. The CDR3 protein is CSVGGGGSYEQYF. The CDR3 DNA is TGCAGCGTTGGCGGGGGCGGATCCTACGAGCAGTACTTC.

CDR3 in amino acids: CASSLDSTGETQYF. CDR3 nucleotides: TGCGCCAGCAGCTTGGATTCAACAGGAGAGACCCAGTACTTC. The gene calls are TRBV5-1 and TRBJ2-5; TRBD1 might be the D (5 bases). In germline, CDR1 is SGHRS, CDR2 YFSETQ. CDR3 size: 14 residues. The V and J ends lost 0 bases and 4 bases respectively, with 10 bases between them.

The chain carries TRBV25-1 and TRBJ2-1; TRBD1 agrees at 9 bases. From germline, CDR1 is MGHDK and CDR2 SYGVNS. The V and J ends lost 4 bases and 3 bases, in that order; junction bases with no gene match: 4. The CDR3 sequence is 15 residues long. CDR3 protein: CASSARDRVYNEQFF. CDR3 in DNA: TGTGCCAGCAGTGCCCGGGACAGGGTCTACAATGAGCAGTTCTTC.

The chain recombines TRBV3-1 (or the pseudogene TRBV3-2) with TRBJ1-1; tentative D call: TRBD1 (5 bases). From germline, CDR1 is LGHDT and CDR2 YNNKEL (reference sequence). The CDR3 extends over 14 amino acids. V shed 3 bases and J shed 10 bases, with 18 bases lying between them. The CDR3 reads CASSHHSRGGGAFF. CDR3 DNA: TGTGCCAGCAGCCACCATAGCCGCGGGGGGGGAGCTTTCTTT.

V gene TRBV6-5 combines with J gene TRBJ2-2; 7 bases match TRBD1. CDR1 and CDR2 from the germline V gene are MNHEY and SVGAGI. This CDR3 has 16 residues. V was clipped by 1 base and J by 0 bases; unmatched bases: 2. As DNA, the CDR3 is TGTGCCAGCAGTTACTTTGGACAGGCGAACACCGGGGAGCTGTTTTTT. Protein product: CASSYFGQANTGELFF.

This clone was observed a single time. The chain combines TRBV30 with TRBJ1-5, with TRBD1 matching over 8 bases. CDR3 length: 15 residues. CDR1 GTSNPN and CDR2 SVGIG come from the germline V gene (reference sequence). Trimming at V came to 0 bases and at J to 2 bases, leaving 3 bases not matched to a gene. The CDR3: CAWSVVGQGNQPQHF. The DNA of the CDR3 is TGTGCCTGGAGTGTGGTGGGACAGGGCAATCAGCCCCAGCATTTT.

The chain employs TRBV4-2 and TRBJ1-5; 7 bases map to TRBD1. Germline CDR1 and CDR2: LGHNA and YNFKEQ. With 4 bases clipped from V and 0 bases from J, the junction kept 3 bases outside the gene matches. There are 15 residues in the CDR3. This CDR3 reads CASSPTGDSNQPQHF. In DNA form, the CDR3 reads TGTGCCAGCAGCCCCACAGGGGATAGCAATCAGCCCCAGCATTTT.

This clone was counted once. J is TRBJ1-1 and V is TRBV2; D gene ambiguous. CDR3 size: 12 residues. Germline CDR1 SNHLY, CDR2 FYNNEI. V lost 8 bases, J lost 5 bases, and 12 bases lay in between. As DNA, the CDR3 is TGTGCCAGCCAGGCGGGGATAACTGAAGCTTTCTTT. Protein product: CASQAGITEAFF.

This clone was detected once. This sequence joins TRBV18 and TRBJ2-5, with a tentative D call TRBD2 (6 bases). The CDR3 extends over 17 amino acids. V lost 4 bases and J 1 base, leaving 19 bases between the germline ends. CDR1 is KGHSH and CDR2 is LQKENI in the germline V gene. As DNA, the CDR3 is TGTGCCAGCTCACTCACTCGAGTCGGGGGTACCCAAGAGACCCAGTACTTC. Its translation is CASSLTRVGGTQETQYF. Full variable domain (missing parts from reference TRBV18 and TRBJ2-5): NAGVMQNPRHLVRRRGQEARLRCSPMKGHSHVYWYRQLPEEGLKFMVYLQKENIIDESGMPKERFSAEFPKEGPSILRIQQVVRGDSAAYFCASSLTRVGGTQETQYFGPGTRLLVL.

The chain joins TRBV7-8 to TRBJ1-4, with 7 bases identical to TRBD1. The CDR3 is made up of 16 amino acids. The trim removed 5 bases at V and 3 bases at J, leaving 9 bases unmatched. The germline V gene has CDR1 SGHVS and CDR2 FQNEAQ. CDR3 residues: CASSPRRTGPNEKLFF. CDR3 DNA: TGTGCCAGCAGCCCTCGACGGACAGGACCTAATGAAAAACTGTTTTTT. The variable domain in full, with the rest retrieved from reference TRBV7-8 and TRBJ1-4, is GAGVSQSPRYKVAKRGQDVALRCDPISGHVSLFWYQQALGQGPEFLTYFQNEAQLDKSGLPSDRFFAERPEGSVSTLKIQRTQQEDSAVYLCASSPRRTGPNEKLFFGSGTQLSVL.

The V gene is TRBV6-1, the J gene TRBJ1-3, with D maybe TRBD1 (5 bases). The CDR3 is made up of 17 amino acids. V lost 8 bases and J 0 bases, leaving 20 bases between the germline ends. Germline-derived CDR1 and CDR2 are MNHNS and SASEGT. Written as DNA, the CDR3 is TGTGCCAGCCGTAAAGTGACAGTAATGAGCTCTGGAAACACCATATATTTT. It yields the protein CASRKVTVMSSGNTIYF.

The V gene is TRBV5-1, the J gene TRBJ1-5, with a possible D match to TRBD1 (6 bases). The CDR3 spans 17 residues. Germline-derived CDR1 and CDR2 are SGHRS and YFSETQ. Between the trimmed V and J ends, which lost 0 bases and 2 bases, there was a span of 15 bases. This chain's CDR3 is CASSLEGGDLGNQPQHF. The CDR3 nucleotides read TGCGCCAGCAGCTTGGAAGGGGGGGATCTGGGCAATCAGCCCCAGCATTTT.

The V and J genes are TRBV7-8 and TRBJ2-2, with D possibly matching TRBD1 (5 bases). The CDR3 contains 15 residues. Germline V gene sequence: CDR1 SGHVS, CDR2 FQNEAQ. Trimming removed 0 bases from V and 0 bases from J, with 5 bases in between. The CDR3 region has the DNA TGTGCCAGCAGCTTAGCACAGGCGAACACCGGGGAGCTGTTTTTT. It specifies CASSLAQANTGELFF.

V gene TRBV18 combines with J gene TRBJ1-1; D is unclear. The germline gives CDR1 KGHSH, CDR2 LQKENI. V lost 3 bases and J 0 bases, leaving 14 bases between the germline ends. The length of the CDR3 is 16 residues. CDR3 sequence (DNA): TGTGCCAGCTCACCCACAGCTAATTCCATGAACACTGAAGCTTTCTTT. Protein product: CASSPTANSMNTEAFF.

The chain recombines TRBV7-8 with TRBJ1-5; TRBD1 matches 11 bases. Germline values: CDR1 SGHVS, CDR2 FQNEAQ. There are 15 residues in the CDR3. Losses at the gene ends were 6 bases for V and 6 bases for J; bases not matched to a gene: 7. The CDR3 coding sequence is TGTGCCAGCAGTACCGGGACAGGGGGGCCTCAGCCCCAGCATTTT. It encodes CASSTGTGGPQPQHF.

V usage is TRBV9 and J usage is TRBJ2-1, with 8 positions matching TRBD2. Germline assignment: CDR1 SGDLS and CDR2 YYNGEE. J was trimmed by 1 base and V by 2 bases; bases with no gene match: 5. This CDR3 region has 16 residues. The DNA for the CDR3 is TGTGCCAGCAGCGTGACGGGGGGGCAGTCCTACAATGAGCAGTTCTTC. Translation: CASSVTGGQSYNEQFF.

The rearrangement links TRBV6-5 to TRBJ1-2; 7 bases are a match to TRBD1. Looked up from germline, CDR1 is MNHEY and CDR2 is SVGAGI. The CDR3 totals 14 residues. After removal of 6 bases from V and 4 bases from J, the junction contained 8 bases not matched to a gene. CDR3 loop: CASSRGETSYGYTF. CDR3 nucleotides: TGTGCCAGCAGCAGGGGGGAGACTAGCTATGGCTACACCTTC.

This rearrangement joins TRBV27 to TRBJ2-1; maybe TRBD2 (6 bases). The V gene lost 4 bases and the J gene lost 6 bases, with 13 bases spanning the gap. This CDR3 has 14 amino acids. Germline V CDR1 and CDR2: MNHEY, SMNVEV (reference sequence). The CDR3 sequence: CASSSGAGFNEQFF. The DNA for the CDR3 is TGTGCCAGCAGTTCCGGGGCGGGGTTCAATGAGCAGTTCTTC.

This sequence joins TRBV2 and TRBJ1-1; D perhaps matches TRBD1 (6 bases). The germline V gene encodes CDR1 SNHLY and CDR2 FYNNEI. Trimming took 6 bases from V and 4 from J, leaving 12 bases between them. The CDR3 consists of 13 residues. For the CDR3, the DNA is TGTGCCAGCAGGGGGGGCGGGGGCACTGAAGCTTTCTTT. It yields the protein CASRGGGGTEAFF. Supplemented by reference TRBV2 and TRBJ1-1, the full variable domain reads EPEVTQTPSHQVTQMGQEVILRCVPISNHLYFYWYRQILGQKVEFLVSFYNNEISEKSEIFDDQFSVERPDGSNFTLKIRSTKLEDSAMYFCASRGGGGTEAFFGQGTRLTVV.